The 18 T cell receptor beta chains given below trace back to one sample, sequenced in a study of blood T cells in healthy people across ages. A J-beta primer mix and a sample-barcoded 5' primer were used in a second PCR of roughly 6 to 11 cycles. Via MiXCR, TCRdb re-called the 5' RACE reads, giving one row per CDR3 protein. The table records 1.5 million to 2 million distinct CDR3 sequences, 28% of them present only once. The sample taken for sequencing was blood. All receptors derive from a woman in her 30s in good health.

This chain links TRBV12-3 or TRBV12-4 with TRBJ1-6, with 9 bases that match TRBD1. The V segment lost 3 bases and the J segment 10 bases; nucleotides outside the gene matches: 7. The CDR3 spans 15 residues. The CDR3 region has the DNA TGTGCCAGCAGTTTCTGGGACAGGGTAGGGTCACCCCTCCACTTT. Residues: CASSFWDRVGSPLHF.

A few counts support this clonotype. This sequence joins TRBV30 and TRBJ2-7; 7 bases align to TRBD1. This CDR3 is built from 15 residues. Germline CDR1 reads GTSNPN; CDR2 reads SVGIG (reference sequence). V gave up 2 bases and J gave up 0 bases; unmatched junction bases: 7. The CDR3 loop is CAWSPEGAYSYEQYF. CDR3 DNA sequence: TGTGCCTGGAGTCCTGAGGGGGCTTACTCCTACGAGCAGTACTTC.

The chain has TRBV9 and TRBJ1-2; a weak D match, TRBD1 (6 bases). Between the trimmed V and J ends, which lost 7 bases and 5 bases, there was a span of 18 bases. There are 14 residues in the CDR3. Germline-derived CDR1 and CDR2 are SGDLS and YYNGEE. In DNA, the CDR3 is TGTGCCAGCGCTCAAGACGACAGGAGGTATGGCTACACCTTC. Encoded protein: CASAQDDRRYGYTF.

Of note for this clonotype: A much larger clonotype is one base distant, so this may be a read error. The rearrangement joins TRBV6-6 to TRBJ2-7, with D uncertain. Germline lookup yields CDR1 MNHNY and CDR2 SVGAGI (reference sequence). The CDR3 is 15 amino acids. This chain's CDR3 is CTSNTQERTTYEQYF. The CDR3, as DNA: TGTACCAGCAATACGCAGGAGAGGACCACCTACGAGCAGTACTTC.

This clonotype was counted at least ten times. The chain uses TRBV29-1 and TRBJ2-1, with 7 bases lining up with TRBD1. Germline values: CDR1 SQVTM, CDR2 ANQGSEA. J lost 1 base, V lost 4 bases, and 4 bases had no gene match. The CDR3 runs to 14 residues. This CDR3 reads CSVAEGASYNEQFF. CDR3 DNA: TGCAGCGTTGCAGAGGGGGCGTCCTACAATGAGCAGTTCTTC.

This clonotype has just a few counts. The rearrangement links TRBV2 to TRBJ2-7; weak D call: TRBD1 (5 bases). V shed 7 bases and J shed 3 bases, with 10 bases lying between them. The CDR3 loop spans 12 amino acids. Germline-derived CDR1 and CDR2 are SNHLY and FYNNEI. Here the CDR3 reads CASTAGYYEQYF. The CDR3 region has the DNA TGTGCCAGCACCGCAGGGTACTACGAGCAGTACTTC.

The gene calls are TRBV29-1 and TRBJ2-5, with TRBD2 identical over 12 bases. This CDR3 is built from 13 residues. V shed 5 bases, J shed 8 bases, and the junction held 6 bases outside the gene matches. The germline V gene has CDR1 SQVTM and CDR2 ANQGSEA. DNA for the CDR3: TGCAGCGTTCTAGCGGGAGGGCTCCAAACCCAGTACTTC. Translated, it gives CSVLAGGLQTQYF. The variable domain in full, with the rest retrieved from reference TRBV29-1 and TRBJ2-5, is SAVISQKPSRDICQRGTSLTIQCQVDSQVTMMFWYRQQPGQSLTLIATANQGSEATYESGFVIDKFPISRPNLTFSTLTVSNMSPEDSSIYLCSVLAGGLQTQYFGPGTRLLVL.

The chain joins TRBV7-9 to TRBJ2-3; 12 nucleotides line up with TRBD2. CDR3 length: 16 residues. V dropped 5 bases and J dropped 4; count of bases not matched to a gene: 7. Per germline, CDR1 SEHNR and CDR2 FQNEAQ (reference sequence). The CDR3 nucleotides are TGTGCCAGCAGCAGAACTAGCGGGGGGTCAGCAGATACGCAGTATTTT. Amino acid sequence: CASSRTSGGSADTQYF.

The sample holds a few counts of this clonotype. The chain carries TRBV27 and TRBJ2-7, with 7 bases matching TRBD2. The CDR3 contains 15 residues. After removal of 0 bases from V and 6 bases from J, the junction contained 8 bases not matched to a gene. The germline V gene encodes CDR1 MNHEY and CDR2 SMNVEV (reference sequence). The CDR3 nucleotides are TGTGCCAGCAGTTTATCGACCAGCGGGAAAGTCGAGCAGTACTTC. This gives the protein CASSLSTSGKVEQYF.

In this sample, this clonotype turned up many times. V gene TRBV6-6 combines with J gene TRBJ2-1, with 9 bases that match TRBD1. Germline V gene data show CDR1 as MNHNY and CDR2 as SVGAGI (reference sequence). Germline trimming cut 0 bases from V and 4 bases from J; bases unmatched to any gene: 4. CDR3 length: 16 amino acids. The CDR3 here is CASSYSADRGYNEQFF. In nucleotides, the CDR3 is TGTGCCAGCAGTTACTCGGCCGACAGGGGGTACAATGAGCAGTTCTTC.

The rearrangement links TRBV6-6 to TRBJ2-1; 9 bases are a match to TRBD1. The CDR3 is 15 amino acids. Germline V gene sequence: CDR1 MNHNY, CDR2 SVGAGI (reference sequence). V lost 2 bases and J lost 8; bases outside the gene matches: 7. The DNA for the CDR3 is TGTGCCAGCAGTTACAGGCCGGGACAGGGCGATGAGCAGTTCTTC. This sequence encodes CASSYRPGQGDEQFF.

Turning to this clonotype: A read error may explain this, as a much larger clone is one base away. This chain connects TRBV7-6 to TRBJ2-1, with 9 bases matching TRBD1. Germline V gene lookup returns CDR1 SGHVS and CDR2 FNYEAQ. The CDR3 extends over 14 amino acids. V dropped 5 bases and J dropped 10; count of bases not matched to a gene: 9. The CDR3 DNA reads as TGTGCCAGCAGCACCGGGACAGGGCCCTACGAGCAGTTCTTC. Translated, it gives CASSTGTGPYEQFF.

This clonotype came up many times. The chain employs TRBV7-2 and TRBJ2-7; D remains unclear. Germline values: CDR1 SGHTA, CDR2 FQGNSA. Deletions cut 5 bases from V and 2 bases from J, with 16 bases between. The CDR3 length is 15 residues. The CDR3 loop reads CASSPWLDKTYEQYF. CDR3 nucleotide sequence: TGTGCCAGCAGCCCGTGGCTTGACAAAACCTACGAGCAGTACTTC.

The sample holds many counts of this clonotype. J is TRBJ2-3 and V is TRBV29-1; tentatively, D is TRBD2 (6 bases). The germline CDR1 and CDR2 sequences are SQVTM and ANQGSEA. Trimming shortened V by 3 bases and J by 3 bases, and 10 bases separated the two germline ends. The CDR3 totals 13 residues. CDR3 region: CSVESLATDTQYF. CDR3 sequence (DNA): TGCAGCGTTGAGTCACTAGCAACAGATACGCAGTATTTT.

The CDR3: CASSPLGADTEAFF. CDR3 nucleotide sequence: TGTGCCAGCAGTCCCCTTGGGGCGGACACTGAAGCTTTCTTT. V and J are TRBV12-3 or TRBV12-4 and TRBJ1-1; perhaps TRBD1 as D (5 bases). CDR3 size: 14 residues. The V end lost 5 bases, the J end lost 3 bases, and 13 bases lay between the germline ends.

This clonotype was seen only a few times. The rearrangement uses TRBV20-1 and TRBJ1-2; maybe TRBD1 (5 bases). The CDR3 extends over 15 amino acids. Trimming took 1 base from V and 4 from J, leaving 16 bases between them. Germline V CDR1 and CDR2: DFQATT, SNEGSKA (reference sequence). CDR3 sequence: CSARVLAGWGYGYTF. The CDR3 DNA follows: TGCAGTGCTAGAGTCTTGGCAGGGTGGGGCTATGGCTACACCTTC.

The chain recombines TRBV14 with TRBJ2-1; 8 positions match TRBD2. Near its end, the DNA agrees better with TRBJ2-7, so the J call may be wrong. The CDR3 is made up of 15 amino acids. Germline V gene lookup returns CDR1 SGHDN and CDR2 FVKESK. CDR3 sequence (DNA): TGTGCCAGCAGCCAAGATTTCTCGGGAGGGGGTGAGCAGTACTTC. It is translated as CASSQDFSGGGEQYF.

The chain combines TRBV12-3 or TRBV12-4 with TRBJ1-5; D is undetermined. The CDR3 is 12 residues long. V lost 3 bases and J lost 11, with 11 bases in between. DNA of the CDR3: TGTGCCAGCAGTTTGTCTGGTCTTGCCCAGCATTTT. Translated, it gives CASSLSGLAQHF.